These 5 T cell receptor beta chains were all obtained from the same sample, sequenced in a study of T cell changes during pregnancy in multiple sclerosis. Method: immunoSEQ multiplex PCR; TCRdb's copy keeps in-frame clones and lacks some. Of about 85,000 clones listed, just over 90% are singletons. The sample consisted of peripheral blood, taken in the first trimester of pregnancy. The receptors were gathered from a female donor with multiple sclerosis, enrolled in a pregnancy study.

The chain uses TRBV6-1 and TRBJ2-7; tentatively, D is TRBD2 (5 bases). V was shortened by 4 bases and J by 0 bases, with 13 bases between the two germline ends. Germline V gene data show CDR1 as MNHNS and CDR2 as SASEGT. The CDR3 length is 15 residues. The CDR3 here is CASSALTSHSYEQYF. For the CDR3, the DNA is TGTGCCAGCAGTGCCTTAACTAGTCACTCCTACGAGCAGTACTTC.

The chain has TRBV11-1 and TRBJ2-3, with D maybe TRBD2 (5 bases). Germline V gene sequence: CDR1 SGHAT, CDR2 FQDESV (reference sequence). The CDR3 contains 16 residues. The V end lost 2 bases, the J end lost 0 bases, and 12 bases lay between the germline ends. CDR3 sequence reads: CASSLLSGTSTDTQYF. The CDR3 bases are TGTGCCAGCAGCTTATTGAGCGGCACTAGCACAGATACGCAGTATTTT.

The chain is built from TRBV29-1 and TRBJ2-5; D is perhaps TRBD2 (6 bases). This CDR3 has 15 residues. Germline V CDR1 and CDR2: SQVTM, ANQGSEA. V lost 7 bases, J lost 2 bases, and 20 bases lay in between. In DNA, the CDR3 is TGCAGCGCTTCCAGGCGGGGTCTCCAGCAAGAGACCCAGTACTTC. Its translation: CSASRRGLQQETQYF.

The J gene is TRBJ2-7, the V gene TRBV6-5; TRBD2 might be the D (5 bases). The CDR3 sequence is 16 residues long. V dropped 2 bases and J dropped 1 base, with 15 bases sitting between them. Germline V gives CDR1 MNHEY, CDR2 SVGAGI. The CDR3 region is CASSYPWTVGSYEQYF. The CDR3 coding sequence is TGTGCCAGCAGTTACCCTTGGACTGTTGGGTCCTACGAGCAGTACTTC.

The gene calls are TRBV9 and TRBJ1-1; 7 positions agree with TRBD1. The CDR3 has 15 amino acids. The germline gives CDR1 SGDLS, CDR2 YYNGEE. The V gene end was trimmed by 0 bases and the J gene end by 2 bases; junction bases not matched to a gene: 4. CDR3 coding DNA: TGTGCCAGCAGCGTAGGGGACAGTCTAAACACTGAAGCTTTCTTT. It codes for CASSVGDSLNTEAFF.